The sequence of this T cell receptor (beta chain) was determined in a study of blood T cell repertoires in COVID-19. The table came from immunoSEQ multiplex PCR; TCRdb's copy has only in-frame clones and leaves some out. The table shows around 300,000 clones, with around 89% occurring only once. The CDR3 extends over 15 amino acids. Between the trimmed V and J ends, which lost 1 base and 1 base, there was a span of 10 bases. The germline V gene encodes CDR1 MNHEY and CDR2 SMNVEV (reference sequence). The specimen sequenced was PBMCs or T cells enriched from blood (not recorded which). The TCR sequence derives from a woman in her sixties or seventies in a cohort exposed to, infected with or recovered from COVID-19 (not recorded which). V and J are TRBV27 and TRBJ1-1; perhaps TRBD1 as D (5 bases). CDR3 sequence reads: CASSLWGEANTEAFF. In DNA, the CDR3 is TGTGCCAGCAGTTTATGGGGCGAGGCGAACACTGAAGCTTTCTTT.